Here is one T cell receptor (beta chain) with its context. In the study's own analysis: Nucleated cell number was recorded as an estimate derived from reference gene primer amplification. The table came from immunoSEQ multiplex PCR; TCRdb's copy has only in-frame clones and leaves some out. The V and J calls and clone size were taken over from that table, and D and trimming were inferred from the DNA. This table has about 40,000 clones, 88% appearing once. This sample is drawn from a study of blood T cell repertoires in COVID-19. Study background: There were acute and convalescent COVID-19 samples, and they came from the United States, Italy and Spain. T cells, B-cell-depleted T cells, or PBMCs provided the cDNA or gDNA that served as material.

CDR1 is SEHNR, CDR2 FQNEAQ, per germline (reference sequence). The length of the CDR3 is 15 residues. With 3 bases clipped from V and 6 bases from J, the junction kept 7 bases outside the gene matches. The chain joins TRBV7-9 to TRBJ2-1; 8 nucleotides agree with TRBD2. Specimen: peripheral blood. This TCR derives from an older woman with acute or convalescent COVID-19. The CDR3 loop is CASSFRAGGLNEQFF. CDR3 DNA: TGTGCCAGCAGCTTTCGGGCGGGAGGACTCAATGAGCAGTTCTTC.